This entry concerns a single TCR beta chain. The antigen is undetermined. V gave up 3 bases and J gave up 2 bases; unmatched junction bases: 8. The CDR3 length is 17 residues. Germline V gene data show CDR1 as LNHDA and CDR2 as SQIVND (reference sequence). Assay: immunoSEQ multiplex PCR; the TCRdb copy retains only in-frame clones and omits some. The sample yields 6,000 to 7,000 clones, approximately 43% seen once. This record comes from a study of T cells in localized non-small cell lung cancer. Points from the study as a whole: Uninvolved nearby lung showed the greatest T cell clonality, exceeding that found in tumor. In adjacent lung appeared a median around 62 of the top 100 tumor clones. A denser population of T cells in blood accompanied longer overall survival. Sequencing covered just one tumor region, so heterogeneity cannot be ruled out.

Sequencing was performed on lymph node tissue, taken before any cancer treatment. J is TRBJ2-2 and V is TRBV19; TRBD1 matches 8 bases. The sequence derives from a man aged 35 to 69 with stage I lung adenocarcinoma. CDR3 loop: CASSIGAGGVNTGELFF. The CDR3, as DNA: TGTGCCAGTAGTATCGGAGCAGGGGGCGTTAACACCGGGGAGCTGTTTTTT.